This is a list of T cell receptor beta chains from one sample in a study of blood T cell repertoires in COVID-19. TCRdb's copy holds only in-frame clones and misses some; the assay was immunoSEQ multiplex PCR. The table records 50,000 or so clones, roughly 87% of them present only once. Source material: peripheral blood. These TCRs come from a human donor with active COVID-19. The donor label of this sample is uncertain. Both conserved end residues are part of each CDR3. Fields, in order: J gene, V gene, CDR3 length, clone size, CDR3 protein. Clone size is given for some rows only: seen once, a few or many times, or a class if the clone is expanded.

J gene: TRBJ1-2
V gene: TRBV19
CDR3 length: 13
clone size: -
CDR3 protein: CASSIGTNYGYTF

J gene: TRBJ2-7
V gene: TRBV5-6
CDR3 length: 13
clone size: -
CDR3 protein: CASSETDRVEQYF

J gene: TRBJ1-2
V gene: TRBV6-5
CDR3 length: 15
clone size: -
CDR3 protein: CASSQTGTAGYGYTF

J gene: TRBJ2-7
V gene: TRBV29-1
CDR3 length: 13
clone size: -
CDR3 protein: CSANQGMRNEQYF

J gene: TRBJ1-1
V gene: TRBV19
CDR3 length: 16
clone size: -
CDR3 protein: CASSTGTGGWNTEAFF

J gene: TRBJ2-3
V gene: TRBV4-3
CDR3 length: 15
clone size: once
CDR3 protein: CASSPTGGSTDTQYF

J gene: TRBJ2-5
V gene: TRBV10-3
CDR3 length: 15
clone size: -
CDR3 protein: CAISESAGLGETQYF

J gene: TRBJ2-3
V gene: TRBV29-1
CDR3 length: 18
clone size: -
CDR3 protein: CSVEEKRGVYTSTDTQYF

J gene: TRBJ2-3
V gene: TRBV11-2
CDR3 length: 13
clone size: -
CDR3 protein: CASSSRRHDTQYF

J gene: TRBJ2-5
V gene: TRBV7-2
CDR3 length: 18
clone size: -
CDR3 protein: CASSFLMASGGVEETQYF

J gene: TRBJ1-4
V gene: TRBV7-9
CDR3 length: 14
clone size: -
CDR3 protein: CASSLGGGNEKLFF

J gene: TRBJ1-2
V gene: TRBV30
CDR3 length: 14
clone size: -
CDR3 protein: CAWIRRTGFCGYTF

J gene: TRBJ1-2
V gene: TRBV25-1
CDR3 length: 15
clone size: once
CDR3 protein: CASQETGGKNYGYTF

J gene: TRBJ1-2
V gene: TRBV6-5
CDR3 length: 16
clone size: medium-sized
CDR3 protein: CASSYNFGGLGDGYTF

J gene: TRBJ1-2
V gene: TRBV18
CDR3 length: 18
clone size: -
CDR3 protein: CASSPRQGESGGHYGYTF

J gene: TRBJ2-2
V gene: TRBV5-1
CDR3 length: 16
clone size: few
CDR3 protein: CASSRPGTRDTGELFF

J gene: TRBJ1-1
V gene: TRBV4-1
CDR3 length: 13
clone size: -
CDR3 protein: CASSQVRNTEAFF

J gene: TRBJ1-5
V gene: TRBV4-1
CDR3 length: 15
clone size: -
CDR3 protein: CASSQDRQGWQPQHF

J gene: TRBJ2-1
V gene: TRBV7-9
CDR3 length: 15
clone size: -
CDR3 protein: CASSLPRYRGNEQFF

J gene: TRBJ1-4
V gene: TRBV6-1
CDR3 length: 16
clone size: -
CDR3 protein: CASSAQGGSTNEKLFF

J gene: TRBJ2-3
V gene: TRBV2
CDR3 length: 15
clone size: -
CDR3 protein: CASRRPYTSTDTQYF

J gene: TRBJ2-7
V gene: TRBV6-5
CDR3 length: 14
clone size: -
CDR3 protein: CASAGDPSPYEQYF

J gene: TRBJ2-2
V gene: TRBV4-3
CDR3 length: 13
clone size: -
CDR3 protein: CASSQQRGGELFF

J gene: TRBJ1-2
V gene: TRBV9
CDR3 length: 14
clone size: -
CDR3 protein: CASTQYGGPYGYTF

J gene: TRBJ2-7
V gene: TRBV19
CDR3 length: 13
clone size: -
CDR3 protein: CASSIGQSYEQYF

J gene: TRBJ1-1
V gene: TRBV6-4
CDR3 length: 15
clone size: -
CDR3 protein: CASRKASTMNTEAFF

J gene: TRBJ1-3
V gene: TRBV5-1
CDR3 length: 15
clone size: -
CDR3 protein: CASRRDSSSGNTIYF

J gene: TRBJ2-5
V gene: TRBV6-2/TRBV6-3
CDR3 length: 12
clone size: -
CDR3 protein: CASSYTTRPQYF

J gene: TRBJ1-6
V gene: TRBV19
CDR3 length: 15
clone size: -
CDR3 protein: CASSIGQGSLTPLHF

J gene: TRBJ2-5
V gene: TRBV7-3
CDR3 length: 16
clone size: -
CDR3 protein: CASSSEGLAGSVTQYF

J gene: TRBJ1-2
V gene: TRBV19
CDR3 length: 12
clone size: -
CDR3 protein: CASNGFDYGYTF

J gene: TRBJ2-7
V gene: TRBV25-1
CDR3 length: 15
clone size: -
CDR3 protein: CASSETGVLSYEQYF

J gene: TRBJ2-3
V gene: TRBV7-2
CDR3 length: 16
clone size: -
CDR3 protein: CASSLGSGNRGDTQYF

J gene: TRBJ2-1
V gene: TRBV7-3
CDR3 length: 18
clone size: -
CDR3 protein: CASSLAGLAGMSYNEQFF

J gene: TRBJ2-5
V gene: TRBV5-1
CDR3 length: 15
clone size: -
CDR3 protein: CASSLGQGVQETQYF

J gene: TRBJ1-2
V gene: TRBV10-3
CDR3 length: 15
clone size: -
CDR3 protein: CAISEGYRGVSGYTF

J gene: TRBJ2-1
V gene: TRBV29-1
CDR3 length: 11
clone size: -
CDR3 protein: CSVEDTRRRFF

J gene: TRBJ1-2
V gene: TRBV7-9
CDR3 length: 13
clone size: -
CDR3 protein: CASSFTQDRGYTF

J gene: TRBJ1-6
V gene: TRBV7-9
CDR3 length: 15
clone size: few
CDR3 protein: CASSFADIRHSPLHF

J gene: TRBJ1-5
V gene: TRBV2
CDR3 length: 15
clone size: -
CDR3 protein: CATKQRQGEWQPQHF

J gene: TRBJ1-3
V gene: TRBV20-1
CDR3 length: 11
clone size: -
CDR3 protein: CSARRGNTIYF

J gene: TRBJ1-5
V gene: TRBV21-1
CDR3 length: 15
clone size: -
CDR3 protein: CASSKAGGGNQPQHF

J gene: TRBJ2-7
V gene: TRBV25-1
CDR3 length: 13
clone size: -
CDR3 protein: CASISTNSYEQYF

J gene: TRBJ2-1
V gene: TRBV7-9
CDR3 length: 16
clone size: once
CDR3 protein: CASSLESQGSGYEQFF

J gene: TRBJ2-1
V gene: TRBV10-3
CDR3 length: 14
clone size: few
CDR3 protein: CAISVAGLSNEQFF

J gene: TRBJ2-7
V gene: TRBV6-5
CDR3 length: 16
clone size: -
CDR3 protein: CASSYFSGGGAREQYF

J gene: TRBJ2-1
V gene: TRBV27
CDR3 length: 15
clone size: -
CDR3 protein: CASSFRGNSYNEQFF

J gene: TRBJ2-7
V gene: TRBV24-1
CDR3 length: 14
clone size: -
CDR3 protein: CATSGPPPSYEQYF

J gene: TRBJ1-5
V gene: TRBV6-2/TRBV6-3
CDR3 length: 19
clone size: -
CDR3 protein: CASSYDPYEGASGNQPQHF

J gene: TRBJ1-1
V gene: TRBV2
CDR3 length: 15
clone size: -
CDR3 protein: CASILGAVLNTEAFF

J gene: TRBJ2-7
V gene: TRBV6-2/TRBV6-3
CDR3 length: 14
clone size: once
CDR3 protein: CASSGRQGLYEQYF

J gene: TRBJ2-5
V gene: TRBV29-1
CDR3 length: 14
clone size: -
CDR3 protein: CSVELVSGAETQYF

J gene: TRBJ1-3
V gene: TRBV7-9
CDR3 length: 16
clone size: once
CDR3 protein: CASSPADRLPGNTIYF

J gene: TRBJ1-1
V gene: TRBV6-6
CDR3 length: 13
clone size: -
CDR3 protein: CASSTGQRIEAFF

J gene: TRBJ2-1
V gene: TRBV13
CDR3 length: 17
clone size: few
CDR3 protein: CASSRTKLAGRYNEQFF

J gene: TRBJ1-2
V gene: TRBV4-2
CDR3 length: 15
clone size: -
CDR3 protein: CASSQDFGGSPGYTF

J gene: TRBJ2-3
V gene: TRBV4-3
CDR3 length: 18
clone size: -
CDR3 protein: CASSQSRSGTGSTDTQYF

J gene: TRBJ1-6
V gene: TRBV9
CDR3 length: 17
clone size: -
CDR3 protein: CASSTPGRGEYNSPLHF

J gene: TRBJ2-7
V gene: TRBV6-1
CDR3 length: 16
clone size: -
CDR3 protein: CASSEARGLAIYEQYF